The TCR beta chain described here comes from a study of identical twins. In TCRdb, the 5' RACE reads were re-called with MiXCR into one record per CDR3 protein. Altogether around 1.7 million distinct CDR3 sequences are present, roughly 35% being singletons, with the ten largest covering 0.27%. Findings of the study overall: There were fewer insertions in abundant cord blood beta clonotypes, but memory repertoires showed no such pattern.

This clonotype was found a few times. The antigen remains unidentified. V was cut by 3 bases and J by 4 bases, with 18 bases left in between. In germline, CDR1 is SGDLS, CDR2 YYNGEE. The CDR3 spans 16 residues. The sequenced sample consisted of cord blood. The source is a newborn girl in good health. This chain links TRBV9 with TRBJ2-3, with a tentative D call TRBD1 (8 bases). The chain's CDR3 is CASSALQGEGADTQYF. The CDR3 bases are TGTGCCAGCAGCGCATTACAGGGGGAGGGGGCAGATACGCAGTATTTT.